This T cell receptor (beta chain) was captured by sequencing in a study of T cells in Graves' hyperthyroidism and ophthalmopathy. Findings and caveats of the study: Before onset, by a median of around 6.4 months, the model predicted ophthalmopathy. The blood repertoire included most of the expanded thyroid clonotypes above 0.001.

Orbital computed tomography and thyroid ultrasound, together with serum TRAb and thyroxine and clinical symptoms, were used for diagnoses. PBMCs were obtained from approximately 10 ml fresh peripheral blood. Germline V lookup: CDR1 PRHDT, CDR2 FYEKMQ (reference sequence). CDR3 size: 15 residues. The V and J ends lost 0 bases and 3 bases respectively, with 12 bases between them. RNA transcripts yielded amplified TCR beta CDR3 regions. First-round RT-PCR of the TCR CDR3 relied on the HTBI primer set. TCRdb redid the calling of the multiplex PCR reads with MiXCR, one entry per CDR3 protein. The sample consists of under 400,000 distinct CDR3 sequences, approximately 17% of them appearing once. The sample holds a few counts of this clonotype. What it binds is not known.

Input material: blood. The receptor comes from a man aged 30 to 39 with Graves' hyperthyroidism. The V call is TRBV13, the J call TRBJ2-7; D gene ambiguous. CDR3 sequence: CASSLGGSGLYEQYF. CDR3 sequence (DNA): TGTGCCAGCAGCTTAGGGGGGTCCGGCCTCTACGAGCAGTACTTC. The whole variable domain, remainder taken from reference TRBV13 and TRBJ2-7, is AAGVIQSPRHLIKEKRETATLKCYPIPRHDTVYWYQQGPGQDPQFLISFYEKMQSDKGSIPDRFSAQQFSDYHSELNMSSLELGDSALYFCASSLGGSGLYEQYFGPGTRLTVT.